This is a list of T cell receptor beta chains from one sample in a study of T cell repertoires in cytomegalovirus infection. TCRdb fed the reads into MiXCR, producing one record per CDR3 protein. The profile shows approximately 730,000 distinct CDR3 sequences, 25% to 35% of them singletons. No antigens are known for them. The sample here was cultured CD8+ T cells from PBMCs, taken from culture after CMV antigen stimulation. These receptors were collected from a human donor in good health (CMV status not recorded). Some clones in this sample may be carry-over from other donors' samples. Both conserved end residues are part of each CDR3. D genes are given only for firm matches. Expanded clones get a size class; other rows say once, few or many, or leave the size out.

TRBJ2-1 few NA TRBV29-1 TGCAGCGTTGAGTCCCAAGGGGGAGGGGTACTAGAGCAGTTCTTC CSVESQGGGVLEQFF
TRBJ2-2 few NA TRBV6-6 TGTGCCAGCAGTTACTCCAGGGCGGGCACCGGGGAGCTGTTTTTT CASSYSRAGTGELFF
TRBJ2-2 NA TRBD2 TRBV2 TGTGCCAGCAGGTCTCGGACTAGCCCCGGGGAGCTGTTTTTT CASRSRTSPGELFF
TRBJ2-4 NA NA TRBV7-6 TGTGCCAGCAGCCCCCGGGACAACGGTTGGGAAAACTTTCAGTACTTC CASSPRDNGWENFQYF
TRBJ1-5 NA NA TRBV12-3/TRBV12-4 TGTGCCAGCTGGGAGGGCGCCCGCGCAAAGCCCCAGCATTTT CASWEGARAKPQHF
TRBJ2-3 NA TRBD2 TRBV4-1 TGCGCCAGCAGCCAAGAGAGTAGCGGGGGGTTCACAGATACGCAGTATTTT CASSQESSGGFTDTQYF
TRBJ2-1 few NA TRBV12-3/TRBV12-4 TGTGCCAGCAGAGGACAGGGAGGGGACAATGAGCAGTTCTTC CASRGQGGDNEQFF
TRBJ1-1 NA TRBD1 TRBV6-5 TGTGCCAGCAGTTACCAAGGACAGGTAACTGAAGCTTTCTTT CASSYQGQVTEAFF
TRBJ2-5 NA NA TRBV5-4 TGTGCCAGCAGCTCGGGACTCAATATGGTAGTGGAGGAGACCCAGTACTTC CASSSGLNMVVEETQYF
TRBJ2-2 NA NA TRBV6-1 TGTGCCAGCAGTTACAATACCGATGTTGGGACCGGGGAGCTGTTTTTT CASSYNTDVGTGELFF
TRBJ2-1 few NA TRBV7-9 TGTGCCAGCAGCTTACCCGGGGGAGTGAACTACAATGAGCAGTTCTTC CASSLPGGVNYNEQFF
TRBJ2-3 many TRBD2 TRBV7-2 TGTGCCAGCAGCAAAAGCGGGGGGGCCGCAGATACGCAGTATTTT CASSKSGGAADTQYF
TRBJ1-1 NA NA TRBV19 TGTGCCAGTAGTAGGGGACGGGAAAACACTGAAGCTTTCTTT CASSRGRENTEAFF
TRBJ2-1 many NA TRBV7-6 TGTGCCAGCAGCCCCCCCCTCGGGGAAACCGAGCAGTTCTTC CASSPPLGETEQFF
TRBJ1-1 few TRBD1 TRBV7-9 TGTGCCAGCAGCCACACAGGGGGGAGAACTGAAGCTTTCTTT CASSHTGGRTEAFF
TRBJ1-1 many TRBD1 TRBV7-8 TGTGCCAGCAGCTCAGGCGGCAGGGGGCCAGAAGTCCCCACTGAAGCTTTCTTT CASSSGGRGPEVPTEAFF
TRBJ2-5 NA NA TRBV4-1 TGCGCCAGCAGCCAAGATGACGGTGGGGGAGAGACCCAGTACTTC CASSQDDGGGETQYF
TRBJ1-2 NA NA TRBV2 TGTGGTTATGGGGGTTCAGGACATGGAAATGGCTACACCTTC CGYGGSGHGNGYTF
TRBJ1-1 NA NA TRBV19 TGTGCCAGTAGTATAGATCTTGCGGGTTATGAAGCTTTCTTT CASSIDLAGYEAFF
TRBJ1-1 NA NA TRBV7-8 TGTGCCAGCAGCTTAGTCCGGGCAGGCCCCTTAGGCACTGAAGCTTTCTTT CASSLVRAGPLGTEAFF
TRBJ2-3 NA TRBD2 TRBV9 TGTGCCAGCAGCGCGGGAGCGGGAGACACAGATACGCAGTATTTT CASSAGAGDTDTQYF
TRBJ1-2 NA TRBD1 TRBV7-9 TGTGCCAGCAGCTCCAGGGGGGACAGGGGCAGCTACACCTTC CASSSRGDRGSYTF